A selection of T cell receptor beta chains follows, all from one sample in a study of T cells in Graves' hyperthyroidism and ophthalmopathy. TCRdb re-called the multiplex PCR reads through MiXCR, storing one row per CDR3 protein. The profile shows fewer than 450,000 distinct CDR3 sequences, roughly 18% of them singletons. Sequencing was done on a sample of blood. These receptors all come from a man aged 18 to 29 with Graves' ophthalmopathy. The CDR3 runs from the conserved cysteine through the conserved F or W. Each record gives: D gene, J gene, CDR3 length, clone size, V gene, CDR3 DNA, CDR3 protein. A D gene is named only where the DNA matches it firmly. The size of a clone is reported for some rows only, either as once, few or many, or as a class for expanded clones.

>TRBD1|TRBJ1-1|13|.|TRBV12-3/TRBV12-4
TGTGCCAGCAGGTTCGACAGGGGGCTTGAAGCTTTCTTT
CASRFDRGLEAFF
>.|TRBJ1-2|13|few|TRBV10-3
TGTGCCATCAGTGGTGCGGGGAACTATGGCTACACCTTC
CAISGAGNYGYTF
>.|TRBJ1-6|16|many|TRBV27
TGTGCCAGCAGTCCATGGGAGAGCTCCTATAATTCACCCCTCCACTTT
CASSPWESSYNSPLHF
>TRBD2|TRBJ2-7|15|few|TRBV12-3/TRBV12-4
TGTGCCAGCAGTTTAAGGGCTAGCGGGGGCTACGAGCAGTACTTC
CASSLRASGGYEQYF
>TRBD2|TRBJ2-7|14|many|TRBV3-1
TGTGCCAGCAGCCAAGGCCCCGGGAGGTACGAGCAGTACTTC
CASSQGPGRYEQYF
>TRBD2|TRBJ2-5|17|many|TRBV5-1
TGCGCCAGCAGCTTGGCCCTAGCGGGGGGGCCCCAAGAGACCCAGTACTTC
CASSLALAGGPQETQYF
>.|TRBJ1-1|13|once|TRBV25-1
TGTGCCAGCAGCCAAATGGGGAATTGGGGAGCTTTCTTT
CASSQMGNWGAFF
>.|TRBJ1-4|16|.|TRBV10-2
TGCGCCAGCAGTGAGGGACCGACTATAACTAATGAAAAACTGTTTTTT
CASSEGPTITNEKLFF
>TRBD2|TRBJ2-3|15|.|TRBV28
TGTGCCAGCAGTACAACACTAGCGGGCACAGATACGCAGTATTTT
CASSTTLAGTDTQYF
>.|TRBJ1-5|15|.|TRBV20-1
TGCAGTGCTAGATCGGGGTCCTACAGAGATCAGCCCCAGCATTTT
CSARSGSYRDQPQHF
>.|TRBJ2-7|15|.|TRBV6-1
TGTGCCAGCAGTGAAGGGAGGGGTAACCCCTACGAGCAGTACTTC
CASSEGRGNPYEQYF
>.|TRBJ2-5|12|.|TRBV3-1
TGTGCCATCGACTCAGTGCAAGAGACCCAGTACTTC
CAIDSVQETQYF
>.|TRBJ2-3|13|.|TRBV10-3
TGTGCCACCGTTCGGGCTTCCACAGATACGCAGTATTTT
CATVRASTDTQYF
>.|TRBJ1-2|15|.|TRBV6-1
TGTGCCAGCACCTCCAGGTCTTCGCAGAACTATGGCTACACCTTC
CASTSRSSQNYGYTF
>.|TRBJ1-4|16|few|TRBV4-1
TGCGCCAGCAGCCACAGGCCATCTGCAACTAATGAAAAACTGTTTTTT
CASSHRPSATNEKLFF
>.|TRBJ1-1|13|many|TRBV5-6
TGTGCCAGCAGCACTAAAAGGACAACTGAAGCTTTCTTT
CASSTKRTTEAFF
>.|TRBJ2-3|11|few|TRBV20-1
TGCAGTTCCAGTCGCACAGATACGCAGTATTTT
CSSSRTDTQYF
>TRBD2|TRBJ2-2|16|.|TRBV19
TGTGCCACTAAATGGACTAGCGGGGGGGACACCGGGGAGCTGTTTTTT
CATKWTSGGDTGELFF
>TRBD1|TRBJ1-2|15|many|TRBV3-1
TGTGCCAGCAGCCAAACTGACAGGGGATACTATGGCTACACCTTC
CASSQTDRGYYGYTF
>TRBD1|TRBJ1-3|14|few|TRBV6-2/TRBV6-3
TGTGCCACCGCATTGACAGGGGAAGGAAACACCATATATTTT
CATALTGEGNTIYF
>.|TRBJ2-1|15|many|TRBV6-6
TGTGCCAGCAGTTACAACAGGGTAGCCTACAATGAGCAGTTCTTC
CASSYNRVAYNEQFF
>.|TRBJ1-6|14|many|TRBV7-3
TGTGCCAGCAGCTTACAGGGGTCGAATTCACCCCTCCACTTT
CASSLQGSNSPLHF
>TRBD1|TRBJ1-2|14|.|TRBV20-1
TGCAGTGCTAGCCCTTCCGGGACAGGGGACGGCTACACCTTC
CSASPSGTGDGYTF
>.|TRBJ2-7|13|many|TRBV3-1
TGTGCCAGCAGCCGGGGGAACTCCTACGAGCAGTACTTC
CASSRGNSYEQYF
>.|TRBJ1-2|13|.|TRBV5-1
TGCGCCAGCAGCTTGAGGTATGCTTATGGCTACACCTTC
CASSLRYAYGYTF
>.|TRBJ1-4|16|.|TRBV6-1
TGTGCCAGCAGGCCTGGGACCAAAGCAACTAATGAAAAACTGTTTTTT
CASRPGTKATNEKLFF
>TRBD1|TRBJ1-1|14|many|TRBV12-3/TRBV12-4
TGTGCCAGCAGCACCGGGACAGCGGACACTGAAGCTTTCTTT
CASSTGTADTEAFF
>.|TRBJ1-3|15|few|TRBV11-3
TGTGCCAGCAGCTTAGAGACAGGATTGTTTAACACCATATATTTT
CASSLETGLFNTIYF
>TRBD1|TRBJ2-7|15|once|TRBV18
TGTGCCAGCTCGGCCGACAGGGGATTTTCCTACGAGCAGTACTTC
CASSADRGFSYEQYF
>.|TRBJ2-6|14|few|TRBV6-4
TGTGCCAGCAGTGACAACTCTGGGGCCAACGTCCTGACTTTC
CASSDNSGANVLTF
>.|TRBJ1-3|17|few|TRBV7-3
TGTGCCATCAAGAGAGGGGTAGCAGATGACCGTGGAAACACCATATATTTT
CAIKRGVADDRGNTIYF
>.|TRBJ1-5|13|.|TRBV19
TGTGCCAGTAGTATGGGACTGAATCAGCCCCAGCATTTT
CASSMGLNQPQHF
>.|TRBJ1-1|15|few|TRBV25-1
TGTGCCAGCAGTGCCCTCCGTGAGGGAGGCACTGAAGCTTTCTTT
CASSALREGGTEAFF
>.|TRBJ1-3|14|.|TRBV19
TGTGCCAGTAGTATGGACCTAAATGGAAACACCATATATTTT
CASSMDLNGNTIYF
>.|TRBJ2-7|15|.|TRBV6-1
TGTGCCAGCAGTCGGTTGCCCGGGCCGCAAGAGGAGCAGTACTTC
CASSRLPGPQEEQYF
>.|TRBJ2-7|12|.|TRBV27
TGTGCGAGGGGCGGAAGCTCCTACGAGCAGTACTTC
CARGGSSYEQYF
>.|TRBJ2-7|13|many|TRBV20-1
TGCAGTGCTAGAGAGAGTAGAAGCTACGAGCAGTACTTC
CSARESRSYEQYF
>.|TRBJ2-5|12|many|TRBV20-1
TGCAGTGCTAGAGACCCTGCTGAGACCCAGTACTTC
CSARDPAETQYF
>TRBD2|TRBJ2-3|15|.|TRBV7-3
TGTGCCAGCAGCTCGAGCGGGGGCCTGCTGGATACGCAGTATTTT
CASSSSGGLLDTQYF
>.|TRBJ2-7|14|.|TRBV5-1
TGCGCCAGCAGCTTGGCCGGGGACGGCTACGAGCAGTACTTC
CASSLAGDGYEQYF
>TRBD1|TRBJ1-4|15|few|TRBV6-5
TGTGCCAGCAGTTACTCGACAGGGAGTAATGAAAAACTGTTTTTT
CASSYSTGSNEKLFF
>.|TRBJ1-5|13|many|TRBV11-2
TGTGCCAGCAGCTTAGAGTTGAATCAGCCCCAGCATTTT
CASSLELNQPQHF
>.|TRBJ2-7|14|many|TRBV7-9
TGTGCCAGCAGCCCGCTCATAACTACCTACGAGCAGTACTTC
CASSPLITTYEQYF
>TRBD2|TRBJ2-3|15|many|TRBV12-3/TRBV12-4
TGTGCCAGCAGTCAACCCAGGACTAGCGGAGATACGCAGTATTTT
CASSQPRTSGDTQYF
>TRBD2|TRBJ2-2|19|few|TRBV4-2
TGTGCCAGCAGCCAAGAAATACTAGCGGGGGGTACGAACACCGGGGAGCTGTTTTTT
CASSQEILAGGTNTGELFF
>.|TRBJ2-7|14|.|TRBV7-2
TGTGCCAGCAGCTCTTCCTTTACAGGTCGCGAGCAGTACTTC
CASSSSFTGREQYF
>.|TRBJ2-7|13|.|TRBV14
TGTGCCAGCAGCCAAAGGATCTCCTACGAGCAGTACTTC
CASSQRISYEQYF
>TRBD2|TRBJ2-1|16|few|TRBV20-1
TGCAGTGCTAGGGACCCGGGACTAGCGTCCTACAATGAGCAGTTCTTC
CSARDPGLASYNEQFF
>.|TRBJ2-7|14|many|TRBV5-1
TGCGCCAGCAGCTCCAGTACAGGGTTCTACGAGCAGTACTTC
CASSSSTGFYEQYF
>TRBD2|TRBJ2-1|16|few|TRBV5-1
TGCGCCAGCAGCTCTAGCGGGGGCTTATCCTACAATGAGCAGTTCTTC
CASSSSGGLSYNEQFF
>.|TRBJ2-5|16|.|TRBV4-2
TGTGCCAGCAGCCAACAGTTGTTAGGGGGCCAAGAGACCCAGTACTTC
CASSQQLLGGQETQYF
>.|TRBJ2-1|15|many|TRBV18
TGTGCCAGCTCGCTATACAGGGAGCGCTACAATGAGCAGTTCTTC
CASSLYRERYNEQFF
>.|TRBJ2-3|16|few|TRBV7-9
TGTGCCAGCAGCTTAGGACGACAACCCTGGACGGATACGCAGTATTTT
CASSLGRQPWTDTQYF